What follows are 18 T cell receptor beta chains derived from one specimen sequenced in a study of cytomegalovirus exposure and HLA in healthy donors. The PCR employed 60 Vbeta primers together with 13 Jbeta primers. The protocol was immunoSEQ multiplex PCR, while the TCRdb copy is restricted to in-frame clones and leaves out a portion. This table has some 180,000 clones, roughly a tenth appearing once. Sequenced: PBMCs. These receptors all stem from a woman aged 30 to 39 in good health and CMV-seropositive.

The gene calls are TRBV4-2 and TRBJ1-2, with 8 bases lining up with TRBD1. There are 18 residues in the CDR3. Germline-derived CDR1 and CDR2 are LGHNA and YNFKEQ. The V segment lost 0 bases and the J segment 4 bases; nucleotides outside the gene matches: 13. The CDR3 protein is CASSQDPTGTGGPYGYTF. CDR3 nucleotides: TGTGCCAGCAGCCAAGATCCGACCGGGACAGGTGGCCCCTATGGCTACACCTTC.

CDR3 amino acids: CAISGGGGGETQYF. The CDR3, as DNA: TGTGCCATCAGTGGCGGAGGGGGGGGAGAGACCCAGTACTTC. The chain has TRBV10-3 and TRBJ2-5; perhaps TRBD2 as D (7 bases). This CDR3 is built from 14 residues. V was clipped by 4 bases and J by 4 bases, with 13 bases between them. Germline CDR1 reads ENHRY; CDR2 reads SYGVKD.

Only a few counts were recorded for this clone. The V and J genes are TRBV12-5 and TRBJ1-1, with D maybe TRBD1 (5 bases). The CDR3 runs to 13 residues. Trimming removed 6 bases from V and 11 bases from J, with 19 bases in between. Germline V lookup: CDR1 LGHNT, CDR2 FRNRAP. In DNA form, the CDR3 reads TGTGCTAGTGGATCCGACACCTACGCAGGGGCTTTCTTT. This gives the protein CASGSDTYAGAFF.

This clone was seen only a few times. The chain carries TRBV4-1 and TRBJ1-2, with no clear D. In germline, CDR1 is MGHRA, CDR2 YSYEKL. The CDR3 runs to 13 residues. With 0 bases removed from V and 4 bases from J, the gap between germline ends came to 6 bases. CDR3 DNA: TGCGCCAGCAGCCAAGAGGCCTTCTATGGCTACACCTTC. Protein: CASSQEAFYGYTF.

The J gene is TRBJ1-5, the V gene TRBV7-9; D is possibly TRBD1 (5 bases). The CDR3 contains 14 residues. Germline V CDR1 and CDR2: SEHNR, FQNEAQ (reference sequence). The ends were cut back, 3 bases at V and 4 bases at J, with 10 bases in the middle. CDR3 sequence reads: CASSFVGGNQPQHF. The CDR3 DNA reads as TGTGCCAGCAGCTTTGTCGGGGGGAATCAGCCCCAGCATTTT.

This clone has more than one count but fewer than ten. J is TRBJ1-5 and V is TRBV6-5, with D perhaps matching TRBD1 (5 bases). Trimming shortened V by 0 bases and J by 5 bases, and 14 bases separated the two germline ends. Germline V gives CDR1 MNHEY, CDR2 SVGAGI. The CDR3 is 16 amino acids. The CDR3 is CASSYSSGGDDQPQHF. CDR3 coding DNA: TGTGCCAGCAGTTACTCGTCGGGGGGAGATGATCAGCCCCAGCATTTT.

This clone has a handful of counts. The rearrangement links TRBV21-1 to TRBJ1-1; TRBD1 is taken as the D call from the table, unchecked against the DNA. TRBV21-1 is designated a pseudogene. There are 13 residues in the CDR3. This CDR3 reads CARGSTGDTEAFF. The CDR3, as DNA: TGTGCCAGGGGATCGACAGGGGACACTGAAGCTTTCTTT.

This clone was observed a few times. The gene calls are TRBV6-5 and TRBJ2-5, with 7 bases aligning to TRBD2. J was trimmed by 4 bases and V by 6 bases; bases with no gene match: 11. The CDR3 has 15 amino acids. Germline CDR1 is MNHEY and CDR2 is SVGAGI. The CDR3 DNA follows: TGTGCCAGCAGAAGGGAGGGCCGTTATGGAGAGACCCAGTACTTC. Translating gives CASRREGRYGETQYF.

This clone was seen a handful of times. The chain couples TRBV6-1 to TRBJ2-5, with 8 nucleotides matching TRBD1. This CDR3 comprises 15 residues. The V gene end was trimmed by 4 bases and the J gene end by 4 bases; junction bases not matched to a gene: 8. Germline V gives CDR1 MNHNS, CDR2 SASEGT. CDR3 nucleotides: TGTGCCAGCAGTGGCAGGGGGCTTATTGGAGAGACCCAGTACTTC. It encodes CASSGRGLIGETQYF.

This clone was seen a handful of times. This chain connects TRBV18 to TRBJ2-3; 8 bases map to TRBD1. CDR3 length equals 18 residues. CDR1 is KGHSH and CDR2 is LQKENI in the germline V gene. The V gene end was trimmed by 3 bases and the J gene end by 2 bases; junction bases not matched to a gene: 13. The CDR3 nucleotides are TGTGCCAGCTCACCTCTCGCGACGACAGGGGCCTCCACAGATACGCAGTATTTT. This translates into CASSPLATTGASTDTQYF.

The chain uses TRBV9 and TRBJ1-4; tentatively, D is TRBD1 (6 bases). CDR3 length: 15 amino acids. Looked up from germline, CDR1 is SGDLS and CDR2 is YYNGEE. V was cut by 2 bases and J by 3 bases, with 11 bases left in between. The CDR3 nucleotides are TGTGCCAGCAGCGTCACCGGGACATCTAATGAAAAACTGTTTTTT. It translates to CASSVTGTSNEKLFF.

This chain connects TRBV15 to TRBJ2-3; 7 bases agree with TRBD2. This CDR3 is built from 18 residues. Germline lookup yields CDR1 LNHNV and CDR2 YYDKDF (reference sequence). After removal of 4 bases from V and 4 bases from J, the junction contained 17 bases not matched to a gene. CDR3 in DNA: TGTGCCACCAGCACCCAGTTCTCCTGGGGGGGTATAGCAGATACGCAGTATTTT. This gives the protein CATSTQFSWGGIADTQYF.

The gene calls are TRBV6-1 and TRBJ2-5; D uncertain. V lost 2 bases to trimming and J lost 5 bases, with 12 bases between them. This CDR3 region has 14 residues. Germline CDR1 reads MNHNS; CDR2 reads SASEGT. CDR3 amino acids: CASSELRFAETQYF. The CDR3 DNA reads TGTGCCAGCAGTGAATTACGGTTTGCGGAGACCCAGTACTTC.

The genes are TRBV21-1 and TRBJ1-2; TRBD1, the table's D call, lacks a check against the DNA. TRBV21-1 is recorded as a pseudogene. The CDR3 length is 14 residues. The CDR3 DNA is TGTGCCAGCAGTTGGATACAGGGGGTGACGGGCTACACCTTC. This sequence encodes CASSWIQGVTGYTF.

This clone showed up just a few times. V is TRBV19 and J is TRBJ1-5; D is perhaps TRBD1 (6 bases). Germline loops: CDR1 LNHDA, CDR2 SQIVND (reference sequence). This CDR3 has 14 residues. With 4 bases removed from V and 9 bases from J, the gap between germline ends came to 16 bases. Written as DNA, the CDR3 is TGTGCCAGTAGTACAGGGACGGGACAAGGGCCCCAGCATTTT. The encoded protein is CASSTGTGQGPQHF.

The sample holds a few counts of this clone. The chain links TRBV5-4 to TRBJ1-1; no definite D call. V gave up 0 bases and J gave up 1 base, with 7 bases separating them. The CDR3 loop spans 14 amino acids. Germline V gene sequence: CDR1 SGHNT, CDR2 YYREEE (reference sequence). CDR3 protein: CASSLVAGNTEAFF. For the CDR3, the DNA is TGTGCCAGCAGCTTGGTTGCGGGGAACACTGAAGCTTTCTTT. The variable domain in full, completed from reference TRBV5-4 and TRBJ1-1, reads ETGVTQSPTHLIKTRGQQVTLRCSSQSGHNTVSWYQQALGQGPQFIFQYYREEENGRGNFPPRFSGLQFPNYSSELNVNALELDDSALYLCASSLVAGNTEAFFGQGTRLTVV.

In its sample, this clone was seen a few times. The same CDR3 arises from other DNA sequences in this sample as well. This chain links TRBV5-4 with TRBJ2-2; 8 bases align to TRBD2. The CDR3 totals 16 residues. After removal of 0 bases from V and 4 bases from J, the junction contained 5 bases not matched to a gene. Germline V CDR1 and CDR2: SGHNT, YYREEE (reference sequence). In DNA, the CDR3 is TGTGCCAGCAGCTTGGGGCTAGCGGGCGGCACCGGGGAGCTGTTTTTT. It yields the protein CASSLGLAGGTGELFF.

In its sample, this clone was seen a few times. This sequence joins TRBV4-1 and TRBJ1-4; D is unresolved. This CDR3 has 16 amino acids. Looked up from germline, CDR1 is MGHRA and CDR2 is YSYEKL. The ends were cut back, 0 bases at V and 8 bases at J, with 16 bases in the middle. The CDR3 region is CASSQDSRRAWEKLFF. The CDR3 bases are TGCGCCAGCAGCCAAGATAGTCGGAGGGCATGGGAAAAACTGTTTTTT.